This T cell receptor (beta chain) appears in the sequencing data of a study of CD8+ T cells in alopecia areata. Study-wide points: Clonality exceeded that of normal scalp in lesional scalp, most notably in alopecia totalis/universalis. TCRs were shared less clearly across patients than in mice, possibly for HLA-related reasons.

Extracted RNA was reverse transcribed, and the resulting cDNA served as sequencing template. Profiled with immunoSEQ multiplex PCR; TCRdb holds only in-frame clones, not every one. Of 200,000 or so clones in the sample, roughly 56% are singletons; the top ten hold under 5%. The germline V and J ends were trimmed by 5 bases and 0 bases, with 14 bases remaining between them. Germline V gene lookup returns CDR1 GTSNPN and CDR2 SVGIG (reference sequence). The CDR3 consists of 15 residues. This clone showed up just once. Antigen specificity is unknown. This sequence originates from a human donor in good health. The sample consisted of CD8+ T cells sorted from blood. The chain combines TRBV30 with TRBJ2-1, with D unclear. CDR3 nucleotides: TGTGCCTGGGGAGATGGAGCCAGCTCCTACAATGAGCAGTTCTTC. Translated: CAWGDGASSYNEQFF.